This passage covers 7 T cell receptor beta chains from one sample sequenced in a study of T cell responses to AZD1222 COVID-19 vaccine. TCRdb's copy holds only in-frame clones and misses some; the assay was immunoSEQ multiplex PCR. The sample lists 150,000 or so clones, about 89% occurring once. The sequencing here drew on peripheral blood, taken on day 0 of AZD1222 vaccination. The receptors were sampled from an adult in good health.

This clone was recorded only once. The CDR3 protein is CASSSGPSYNEQFF. The CDR3 DNA reads TGTGCCAGCAGCTCCGGTCCTTCCTACAATGAGCAGTTCTTC. The chain has TRBV7-2 and TRBJ2-1; no clear D gene. The CDR3 is 14 residues long. Per the germline V gene, CDR1 is SGHTA and CDR2 is FQGNSA. V lost 4 bases, J lost 1 base, and 8 bases lay in between.

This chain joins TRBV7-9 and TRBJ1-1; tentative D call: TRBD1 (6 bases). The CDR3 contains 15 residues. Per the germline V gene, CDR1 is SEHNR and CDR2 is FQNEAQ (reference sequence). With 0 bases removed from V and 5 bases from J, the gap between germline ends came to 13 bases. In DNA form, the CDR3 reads TGTGCCAGCAGCTTAGCGCCAGGGGCGTATACTGAAGCTTTCTTT. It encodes CASSLAPGAYTEAFF.

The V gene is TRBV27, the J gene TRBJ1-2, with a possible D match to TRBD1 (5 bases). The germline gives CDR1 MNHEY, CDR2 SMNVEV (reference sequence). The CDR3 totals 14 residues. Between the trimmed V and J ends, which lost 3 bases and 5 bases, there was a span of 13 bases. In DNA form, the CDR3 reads TGTGCCAGCAGTTTTGGGGGTGGTGGGTATGGCTACACCTTC. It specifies CASSFGGGGYGYTF.

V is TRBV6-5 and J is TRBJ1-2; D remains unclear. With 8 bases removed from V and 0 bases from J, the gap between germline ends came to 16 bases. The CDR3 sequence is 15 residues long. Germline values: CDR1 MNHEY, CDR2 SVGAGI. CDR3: CASGPATLSNYGYTF. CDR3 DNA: TGTGCCAGCGGGCCAGCCACTCTCTCTAACTATGGCTACACCTTC.

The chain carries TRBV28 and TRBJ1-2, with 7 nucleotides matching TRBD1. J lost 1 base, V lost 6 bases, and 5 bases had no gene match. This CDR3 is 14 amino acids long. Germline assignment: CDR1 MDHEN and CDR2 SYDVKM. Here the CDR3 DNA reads TGTGCCAGCAGGAACCAGGGGGTTAACTATGGCTACACCTTC. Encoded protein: CASRNQGVNYGYTF.

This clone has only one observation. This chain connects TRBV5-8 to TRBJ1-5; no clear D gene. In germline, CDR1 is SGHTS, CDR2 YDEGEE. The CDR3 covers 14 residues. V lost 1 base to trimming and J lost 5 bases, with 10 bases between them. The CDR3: CASSLWSEDQPQHF. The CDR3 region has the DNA TGTGCCAGCAGCTTGTGGTCGGAGGATCAGCCCCAGCATTTT.

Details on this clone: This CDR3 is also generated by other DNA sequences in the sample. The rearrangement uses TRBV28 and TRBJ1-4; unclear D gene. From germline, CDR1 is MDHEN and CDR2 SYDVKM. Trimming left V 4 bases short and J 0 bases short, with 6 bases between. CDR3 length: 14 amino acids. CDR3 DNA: TGTGCCAGCAGTTCGGGGTCAACTAATGAAAAACTGTTTTTT. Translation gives CASSSGSTNEKLFF.